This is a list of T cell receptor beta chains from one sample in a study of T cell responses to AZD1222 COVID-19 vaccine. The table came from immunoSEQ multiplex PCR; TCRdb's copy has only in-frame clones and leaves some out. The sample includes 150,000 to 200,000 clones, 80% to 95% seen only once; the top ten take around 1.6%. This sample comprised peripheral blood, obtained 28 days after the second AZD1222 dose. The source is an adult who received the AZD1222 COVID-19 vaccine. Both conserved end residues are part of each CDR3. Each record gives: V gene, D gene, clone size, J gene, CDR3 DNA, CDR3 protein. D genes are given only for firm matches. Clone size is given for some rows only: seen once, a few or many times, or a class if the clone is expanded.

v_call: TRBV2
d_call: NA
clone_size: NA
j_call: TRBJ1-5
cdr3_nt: TGTGCCAGCAGGGGCAATACCTACAATCAGCCCCAGCATTTT
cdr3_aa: CASRGNTYNQPQHF

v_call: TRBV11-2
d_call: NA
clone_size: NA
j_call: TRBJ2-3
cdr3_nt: TGTGCCAGCAGCTCCCAGGGGCGCACAGATACGCAGTATTTT
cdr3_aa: CASSSQGRTDTQYF

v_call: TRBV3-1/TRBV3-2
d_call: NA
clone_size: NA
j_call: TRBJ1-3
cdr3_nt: TGTGCCAGCAGCCCCCTGGACGCGGGTCTCCGAAACACCATATATTTT
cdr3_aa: CASSPLDAGLRNTIYF

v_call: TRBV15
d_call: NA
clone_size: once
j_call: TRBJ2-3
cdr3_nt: TGTGCCACCAGCAGAGATTTGGCTTCCACAGATACGCAGTATTTT
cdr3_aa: CATSRDLASTDTQYF

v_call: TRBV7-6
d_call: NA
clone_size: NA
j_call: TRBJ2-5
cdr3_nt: TGTGCCACCAGCCGTCGACCGGACGACTCCAGAGGAGAGACCCAGTACTTC
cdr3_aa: CATSRRPDDSRGETQYF

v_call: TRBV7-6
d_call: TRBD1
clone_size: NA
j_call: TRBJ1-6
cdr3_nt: TGTGCCAGCAGCTTAGCGGGATGGGACAGCAATTCACCCCTCCACTTT
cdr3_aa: CASSLAGWDSNSPLHF

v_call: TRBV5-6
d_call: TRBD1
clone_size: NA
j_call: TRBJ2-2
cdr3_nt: TGTGCCAGCAGTTCTAAGGACAGGGAGGACACCGGGGAGCTGTTTTTT
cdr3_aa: CASSSKDREDTGELFF

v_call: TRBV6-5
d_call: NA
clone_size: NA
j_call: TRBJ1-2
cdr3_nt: TGTGCCAGCACCATAGGACAGTACTATGGCTACACCTTC
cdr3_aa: CASTIGQYYGYTF

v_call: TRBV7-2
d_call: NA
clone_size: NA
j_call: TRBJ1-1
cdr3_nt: TGTGCCAGCAGCTTATGGGATCGTGAAGCTTTCTTT
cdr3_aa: CASSLWDREAFF

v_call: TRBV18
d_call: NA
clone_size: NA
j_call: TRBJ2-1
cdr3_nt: TGTGCCAGCTCACGAGAGGGGACCTCCTACAATGAGCAGTTCTTC
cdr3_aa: CASSREGTSYNEQFF

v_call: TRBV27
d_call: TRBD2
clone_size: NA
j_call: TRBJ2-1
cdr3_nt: TGTGCCAGCAGTTCTCTAGCGGGGGGGTTCAATGAGCAGTTCTTC
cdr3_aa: CASSSLAGGFNEQFF

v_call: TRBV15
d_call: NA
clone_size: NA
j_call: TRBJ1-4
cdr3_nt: TGTGCCACCAGCAGGGGACTGGGGTTTAATGAAAAACTGTTTTTT
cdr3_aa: CATSRGLGFNEKLFF

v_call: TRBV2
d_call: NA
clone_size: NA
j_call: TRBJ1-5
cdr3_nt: TGTGCCAGCAGGTACTTGGGGAATCAGCCCCAGCATTTT
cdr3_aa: CASRYLGNQPQHF

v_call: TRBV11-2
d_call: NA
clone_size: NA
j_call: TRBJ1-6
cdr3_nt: TGTGCCAGCAGGCCGGAGGGTTGGGATAATTCACCCCTCCACTTT
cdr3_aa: CASRPEGWDNSPLHF

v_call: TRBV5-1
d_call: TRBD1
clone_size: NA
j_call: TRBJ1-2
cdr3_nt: TGCGCCAGCAGCTCGACAGGGTGGATGGGCTACACCTTC
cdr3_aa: CASSSTGWMGYTF

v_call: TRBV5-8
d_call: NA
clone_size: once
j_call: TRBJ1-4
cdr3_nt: TGTGCCAGCAGCTTGGGGGGGCAGGGTTCTGAAAAACTGTTTTTT
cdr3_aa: CASSLGGQGSEKLFF

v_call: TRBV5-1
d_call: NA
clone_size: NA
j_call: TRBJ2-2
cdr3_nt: TGCGCCAGCAGCTTGGTCAGGAACACCGGGGAGCTGTTTTTT
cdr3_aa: CASSLVRNTGELFF

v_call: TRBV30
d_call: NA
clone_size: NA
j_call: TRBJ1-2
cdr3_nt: TGTGCCTGGAGTGTTGGGGGTTTGACGGACTATGGCTACACCTTC
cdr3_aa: CAWSVGGLTDYGYTF